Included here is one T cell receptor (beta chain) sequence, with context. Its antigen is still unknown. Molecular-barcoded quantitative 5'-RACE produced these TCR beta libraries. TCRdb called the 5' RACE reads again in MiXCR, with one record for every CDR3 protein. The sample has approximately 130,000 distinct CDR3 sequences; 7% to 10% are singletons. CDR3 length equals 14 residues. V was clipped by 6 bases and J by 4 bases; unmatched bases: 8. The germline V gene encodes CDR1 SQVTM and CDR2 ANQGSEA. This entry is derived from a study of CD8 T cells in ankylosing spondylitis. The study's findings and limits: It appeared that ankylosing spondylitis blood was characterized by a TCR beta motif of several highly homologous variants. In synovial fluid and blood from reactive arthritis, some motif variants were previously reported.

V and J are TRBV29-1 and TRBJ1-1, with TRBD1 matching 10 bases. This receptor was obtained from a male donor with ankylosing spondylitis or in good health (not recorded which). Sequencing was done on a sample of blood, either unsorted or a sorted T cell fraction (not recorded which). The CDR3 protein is CSVADRGLGTEAFF. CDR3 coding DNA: TGCAGCGTAGCCGACAGGGGGCTTGGCACTGAAGCTTTCTTT.